This TCR beta chain was sequenced in a study of OX40 agonist ivuxolimab in advanced cancers. The study, taken as a whole, reports: CD4+ and CD8+ T cells in blood underwent clonal expansion by week 6 at 0.1 to 3.0 mg/kg.

The V end was cut by 0 bases, the J end by 0 bases, with 8 bases between. The germline V gene encodes CDR1 LNHNV and CDR2 YYDKDF (reference sequence). CDR3 size: 15 residues. Patients who had autoimmune disease history or got systemic immunosuppression were left out. Only in-frame clones appear in the TCRdb table, and some are missing; sequencing was by immunoSEQ multiplex PCR. The sample consists of about 86,000 clones, around 88% of them appearing once. Comment on this clone: Its antigen is as yet unknown.

V is TRBV15 and J is TRBJ1-2; D remains ambiguous. The specimen comprised CD4+ or CD8+ T cells sorted from blood, sampled in a trial of the OX40 agonist ivuxolimab. The sequence derives from an adult with an advanced solid tumor such as melanoma, head and neck, liver or kidney cancer. This CDR3 reads CATSRDRGANYGYTF. In DNA form, the CDR3 reads TGTGCCACCAGCAGAGATAGAGGAGCTAACTATGGCTACACCTTC.